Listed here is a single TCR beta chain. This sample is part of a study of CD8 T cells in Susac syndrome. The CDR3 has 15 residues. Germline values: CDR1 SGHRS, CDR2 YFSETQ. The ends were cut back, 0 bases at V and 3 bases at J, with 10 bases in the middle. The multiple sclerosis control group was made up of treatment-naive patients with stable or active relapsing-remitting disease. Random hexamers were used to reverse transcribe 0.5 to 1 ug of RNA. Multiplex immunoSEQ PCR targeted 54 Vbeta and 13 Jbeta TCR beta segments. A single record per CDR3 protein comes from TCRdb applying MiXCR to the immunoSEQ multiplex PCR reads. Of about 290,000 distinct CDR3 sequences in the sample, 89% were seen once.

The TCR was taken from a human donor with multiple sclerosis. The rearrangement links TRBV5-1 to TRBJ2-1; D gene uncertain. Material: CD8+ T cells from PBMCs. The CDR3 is CASSLVSRVYNEQFF. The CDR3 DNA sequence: TGCGCCAGCAGCTTGGTGTCAAGGGTCTACAATGAGCAGTTCTTC. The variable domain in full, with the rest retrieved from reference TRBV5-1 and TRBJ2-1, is KAGVTQTPRYLIKTRGQQVTLSCSPISGHRSVSWYQQTPGQGLQFLFEYFSETQRNKGNFPGRFSGRQFSNSRSEMNVSTLELGDSALYLCASSLVSRVYNEQFFGPGTRLTVL.